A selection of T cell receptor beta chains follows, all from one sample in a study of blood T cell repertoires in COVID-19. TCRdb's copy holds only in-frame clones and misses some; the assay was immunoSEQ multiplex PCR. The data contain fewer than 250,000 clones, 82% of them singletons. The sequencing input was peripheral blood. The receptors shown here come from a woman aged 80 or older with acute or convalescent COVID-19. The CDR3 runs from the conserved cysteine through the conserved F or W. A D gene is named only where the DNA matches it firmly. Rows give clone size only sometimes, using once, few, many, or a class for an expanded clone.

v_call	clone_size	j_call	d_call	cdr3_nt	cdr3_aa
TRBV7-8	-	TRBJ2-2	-	TGTGCCAGCAGCTTGGGGGCACCGAACACCGGGGAGCTGTTTTTT	CASSLGAPNTGELFF
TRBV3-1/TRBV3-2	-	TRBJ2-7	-	TGTGCCAGCAGCCCACGACAGACACTTACCTACGAGCAGTACTTC	CASSPRQTLTYEQYF
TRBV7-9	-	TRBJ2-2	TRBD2	TGTGCCAGCAGCCTTTCTTCCCCGGCTAGCGGTCCCACCGGGGAGCTGTTTTTT	CASSLSSPASGPTGELFF
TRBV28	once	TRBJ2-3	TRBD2	TGTGCCAGCAGTTTATTTAGGGGTTATAGCGGGAGGGCCAACCGGCGCACAGATACGCAGTATTTT	CASSLFRGYSGRANRRTDTQYF
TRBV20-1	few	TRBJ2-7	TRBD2	TGCAGTGCTAGTGCCCACCTCGGGAGGGCCTACGAGCAGTACTTC	CSASAHLGRAYEQYF
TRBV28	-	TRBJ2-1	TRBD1	TGTGCCAGCAGTCCCCACCAGGGACAGCCTAAGCACAATGAGCAGTTCTTC	CASSPHQGQPKHNEQFF
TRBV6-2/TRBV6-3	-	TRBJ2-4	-	TGTGCCAGCAGTTCCCTTACAGGGGGGGAAAACATTCAGTACTTC	CASSSLTGGENIQYF
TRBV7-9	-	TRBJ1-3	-	TGTGCCAGCAGCTTAAAGGCCGGAGATATATACTCTGGAAACACCATATATTTT	CASSLKAGDIYSGNTIYF
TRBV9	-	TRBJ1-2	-	TGTGCCAGCAGCGTAGGAGGGAATAACTATGGCTACACCTTC	CASSVGGNNYGYTF
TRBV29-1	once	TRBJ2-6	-	TGCAGCGCCTCGGGCGAGGGAAACCCTGGGGCCAACGTCCTGACTTTC	CSASGEGNPGANVLTF
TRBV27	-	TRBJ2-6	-	TGTGCCAGCAGCCGATACTACAGGGACTCTGGGGCCAACGTCCTGACTTTC	CASSRYYRDSGANVLTF
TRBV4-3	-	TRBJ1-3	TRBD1	TGCGCCAGCAGCCAAGATCCGACAGGGACTGGAAACACCATATATTTT	CASSQDPTGTGNTIYF
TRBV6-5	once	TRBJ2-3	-	TGTGCCAGCAGTTATGGACTCCGCACAGATACGCAGTATTTT	CASSYGLRTDTQYF
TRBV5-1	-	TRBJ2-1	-	TGCGCCAGCAGCTTGGCCCCACTACCGGAGAAGCAGTTCTTC	CASSLAPLPEKQFF
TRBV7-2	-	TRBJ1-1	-	TGTGCCAGCAGCTTATCACCCGGGAACACTGAAGCTTTCTTT	CASSLSPGNTEAFF
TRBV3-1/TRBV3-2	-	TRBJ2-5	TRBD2	TGTGCCAGCAGCCAAGAACTGGTAGCGGGGTCGTCGGGAGAGACCCAGTACTTC	CASSQELVAGSSGETQYF